The 27 T cell receptor beta chains reported below all come from one sample, sequenced in a study of blood T cells in healthy people across ages. Primed by a sample-barcoded 5' primer and a J-beta primer mix, a second PCR proceeded for about 6 to 12 cycles. One entry per CDR3 protein, called by TCRdb with MiXCR from the 5' RACE reads. The sample shows approximately 800,000 distinct CDR3 sequences, 56% of them seen only once. Input material: blood. Every receptor here comes from a man between 40 and 49 years old in good health.

The chain uses TRBV7-9 and TRBJ2-1, with TRBD2 as a possible D gene (5 bases). The V end lost 1 base, the J end lost 3 bases, and 22 bases lay between the germline ends. Germline V gene data show CDR1 as SEHNR and CDR2 as FQNEAQ (reference sequence). The CDR3 is 19 residues long. For the CDR3, the DNA is TGTGCCAGCAGCTTAGGCCCTCTTTTATCTAGCCCCCGCTACAATGAGCAGTTCTTC. Translated, it gives CASSLGPLLSSPRYNEQFF.

The chain has TRBV3-1 and TRBJ2-6; the D call may be TRBD1 or TRBD2 (5 bases each). V lost 4 bases and J 2 bases, leaving 12 bases between the germline ends. This CDR3 region has 16 residues. CDR1 and CDR2 (germline): LGHDT, YNNKEL (reference sequence). CDR3 DNA: TGTGCCAGCAGCCGAGGGACCGTGCCTGGGGCCAACGTCCTGACTTTC. Its protein is CASSRGTVPGANVLTF.

This clonotype has just a few counts. J is TRBJ1-2 and V is TRBV7-3; 7 bases align to TRBD1. The germline V gene has CDR1 SGHTA and CDR2 FQGTGA. The CDR3 is 14 residues long. The V gene end was trimmed by 2 bases and the J gene end by 8 bases; junction bases not matched to a gene: 8. The CDR3 region has the DNA TGTGCCAGCAGCTTATCTAACAGGGGCTACGGCTACACCTTC. This translates into CASSLSNRGYGYTF.

The V call is TRBV18, the J call TRBJ1-5; TRBD1 agrees at 7 bases. The CDR3 spans 15 residues. CDR1 is KGHSH, CDR2 LQKENI, per germline. The ends lost 5 bases at V and 1 base at J; junction bases unmatched: 5. This chain's CDR3 is CASSGRQGSNQPQHF. In nucleotides, the CDR3 is TGTGCCAGCTCAGGGAGACAGGGAAGCAATCAGCCCCAGCATTTT.

The CDR3 loop reads CASSLVRAGDNTGELFF. CDR3 nucleotide sequence: TGTGCCAGCAGCCTCGTCAGGGCAGGGGATAACACCGGGGAGCTGTTTTTT. This chain links TRBV4-2 with TRBJ2-2; D possibly corresponds to TRBD1 (6 bases). The V and J ends lost 4 bases and 2 bases respectively, with 17 bases between them. Germline lookup yields CDR1 LGHNA and CDR2 YNFKEQ. The CDR3 sequence is 17 residues long.

This chain joins TRBV20-1 and TRBJ1-1, with D tentatively TRBD1 (6 bases). Germline V gives CDR1 DFQATT, CDR2 SNEGSKA (reference sequence). The CDR3 has 15 amino acids. The germline V and J ends were trimmed by 0 bases and 1 base, with 12 bases remaining between them. The CDR3: CSARDNGGANTEAFF. The CDR3 DNA follows: TGCAGTGCTAGAGATAACGGGGGGGCGAACACTGAAGCTTTCTTT.

This rearrangement joins TRBV10-3 to TRBJ2-4; TRBD1 or TRBD2 may be the D gene (5 bases each). The CDR3 sequence is 16 residues long. Trimming shortened V by 0 bases and J by 2 bases, and 11 bases separated the two germline ends. In germline, CDR1 is ENHRY, CDR2 SYGVKD. CDR3 nucleotide sequence: TGTGCCATCAGTGAGTCTGTGGGGGATTCCAAAAACATTCAGTACTTC. This encodes CAISESVGDSKNIQYF.

This clonotype was counted only a few times. The rearrangement links TRBV9 to TRBJ2-3; D not resolved. The CDR3 loop spans 11 amino acids. The V gene's germline CDR1 is SGDLS and CDR2 YYNGEE. Trimming stripped 3 bases from V and 9 bases from J, with 8 bases between. CDR3 sequence: CASSAYDTQYF. The CDR3 coding sequence is TGTGCCAGCAGCGCGTACGACACGCAGTATTTT.

This chain links TRBV7-2 with TRBJ1-1; TRBD1 aligns across 7 bases. V lost 6 bases, J lost 4 bases, and 11 bases stayed unmatched. The CDR3 spans 15 residues. CDR1 and CDR2 from the germline V gene are SGHTA and FQGNSA. CDR3 nucleotide sequence: TGTGCCAGCAGGAGAGTAGGGGGCGCGAGCACTGAAGCTTTCTTT. Translation: CASRRVGGASTEAFF. Variable domain in full (rest from reference TRBV7-2 and TRBJ1-1): GAGVSQSPSNKVTEKGKDVELRCDPISGHTALYWYRQSLGQGLEFLIYFQGNSAPDKSGLPSDRFSAERTGGSVSTLTIQRTQQEDSAVYLCASRRVGGASTEAFFGQGTRLTVV.

J is TRBJ2-5 and V is TRBV7-9, with 12 bases fitting TRBD1. With 5 bases clipped from V and 1 base from J, the junction kept 11 bases outside the gene matches. The CDR3 is 18 amino acids. In germline, CDR1 is SEHNR, CDR2 FQNEAQ (reference sequence). In DNA, the CDR3 is TGTGCCAGCAGCCCTTCTTTTCGGGACAGGGGGCTCCAAGAGACCCAGTACTTC. This gives the protein CASSPSFRDRGLQETQYF. Using reference TRBV7-9 and TRBJ2-5 for the parts outside the CDR3, the full variable domain is DTGVSQNPRHKITKRGQNVTFRCDPISEHNRLYWYRQTLGQGPEFLTYFQNEAQLEKSRLLSDRFSAERPKGSFSTLEIQRTEQGDSAMYLCASSPSFRDRGLQETQYFGPGTRLLVL.

The sample holds a few counts of this clonotype. This chain joins TRBV6-5 and TRBJ1-2, with 10 bases identical to TRBD1. From germline, CDR1 is MNHEY and CDR2 SVGAGI. The CDR3 runs to 15 residues. V was clipped by 2 bases and J by 5 bases; unmatched bases: 5. This CDR3 reads CASSYLGQGGYGYTF. The CDR3 DNA reads as TGTGCCAGCAGTTACCTTGGACAGGGGGGGTATGGCTACACCTTC.

V is TRBV29-1 and J is TRBJ1-5; 7 bases line up with TRBD1. V lost 6 bases, J lost 4 bases, and 6 bases stayed unmatched. Germline CDR1 and CDR2: SQVTM and ANQGSEA. The CDR3 length is 13 residues. The CDR3, as DNA: TGCAGCGTAGCACAGGGGACGAATCAGCCCCAGCATTTT. Its protein product is CSVAQGTNQPQHF.

The chain carries TRBV4-3 and TRBJ2-1, with TRBD2 identical over 8 bases. J was trimmed by 5 bases and V by 2 bases; bases with no gene match: 8. CDR3 size: 16 residues. CDR1 and CDR2 (germline): LGHNA, YSLEER. In nucleotides, the CDR3 is TGCGCCAGCAGCCAAACCCCGGGACTAGAGAACAATGAGCAGTTCTTC. Its translation is CASSQTPGLENNEQFF.

This rearrangement joins TRBV11-2 to TRBJ1-2, with D perhaps matching TRBD1 (5 bases). CDR3 size: 16 residues. V lost 0 bases and J lost 4, with 15 bases in between. From germline, CDR1 is SGHAT and CDR2 FQNNGV. The CDR3 coding sequence is TGTGCCAGCAGCTTAGATGGGGACGATACCTCCTATGGCTACACCTTC. This gives the protein CASSLDGDDTSYGYTF.

This chain uses TRBV4-3 with TRBJ1-5; D is undetermined. Germline V lookup: CDR1 LGHNA, CDR2 YSLEER. The V gene lost 0 bases and the J gene lost 6 bases, with 9 bases spanning the gap. This CDR3 comprises 14 residues. As DNA, the CDR3 is TGCGCCAGCAGCCAAGATTGGGAGGGTCAGCCCCAGCATTTT. It codes for CASSQDWEGQPQHF.

This chain links TRBV7-8 with TRBJ2-1; TRBD1 might be the D (5 bases). The CDR3 length is 16 residues. Germline CDR1 SGHVS, CDR2 FQNEAQ. Between the trimmed V and J ends, which lost 5 bases and 0 bases, there was a span of 14 bases. In DNA form, the CDR3 reads TGTGCCAGCAGCCCCAGGGCCTCAAGCTCCTACAATGAGCAGTTCTTC. As protein: CASSPRASSSYNEQFF.

The chain carries TRBV5-6 and TRBJ1-4; no reliable D call. Germline V CDR1 and CDR2: SGHDT, YYEEEE. Trimming left V 4 bases short and J 3 bases short, with 13 bases between. CDR3 length: 15 residues. The CDR3 DNA sequence: TGTGCCAGCAGCGCCGAGTCCCTCCCTAATGAAAAACTGTTTTTT. Its translation is CASSAESLPNEKLFF.

V usage is TRBV6-6 and J usage is TRBJ2-1; 12 bases are a match to TRBD2. CDR1 is MNHNY, CDR2 SVGAGI, per germline (reference sequence). J was trimmed by 7 bases and V by 6 bases; bases with no gene match: 10. The CDR3 contains 16 residues. The CDR3 bases are TGTGCCAGCAGCCTACCTCTAGCGGGGGGGAGGAATGAGCAGTTCTTC. This translates into CASSLPLAGGRNEQFF.

The V and J genes are TRBV27 and TRBJ1-1; D remains ambiguous. The germline V gene encodes CDR1 MNHEY and CDR2 SMNVEV (reference sequence). The CDR3 length is 12 residues. Deletions cut 5 bases from V and 7 bases from J, with 11 bases between. CDR3: CASSPGRNEAFF. In DNA, the CDR3 is TGTGCCAGCAGTCCAGGACGGAATGAAGCTTTCTTT.

This chain uses TRBV11-2 with TRBJ1-1; D remains ambiguous. V lost 4 bases and J 4 bases, leaving 10 bases between the germline ends. Germline values: CDR1 SGHAT, CDR2 FQNNGV. This CDR3 is 13 amino acids long. The CDR3 spells CASSYPTSTEAFF. The CDR3, as DNA: TGTGCCAGCAGCTACCCGACTAGCACTGAAGCTTTCTTT.

This chain uses TRBV6-5 with TRBJ1-6; D is ambiguous. Trimming cost V 6 bases and J 7 bases, with 16 bases left between them. The length of the CDR3 is 15 residues. Per the germline V gene, CDR1 is MNHEY and CDR2 is SVGAGI. CDR3: CASSPGDRINSPLHF. The CDR3, as DNA: TGTGCCAGCAGCCCCGGTGACCGCATAAATTCACCCCTCCACTTT.

The V call is TRBV12-3 or TRBV12-4, the J call TRBJ2-5, with D possibly called TRBD1 or TRBD2 (5 bases each). This CDR3 comprises 16 residues. Trimming cost V 5 bases and J 2 bases, with 18 bases left between them. The DNA of the CDR3 is TGTGCCAGCAGTCCCGGGACCGCGGAACCTCAAGAGACCCAGTACTTC. Translating gives CASSPGTAEPQETQYF.

The chain carries TRBV4-3 and TRBJ2-4; TRBD2 matches 9 bases. CDR1 and CDR2 (germline): LGHNA, YSLEER. CDR3 length: 15 residues. Losses at the gene ends were 3 bases for V and 13 bases for J; bases not matched to a gene: 13. The CDR3 region is CASSHSSGSSYKQYF. The DNA for the CDR3 is TGCGCCAGCAGCCACAGTAGCGGGAGTTCCTACAAGCAGTACTTC.

The genes are TRBV5-1 and TRBJ2-1, with D possibly being TRBD1 (6 bases). This CDR3 contains 14 residues. Between the trimmed V and J ends, which lost 7 bases and 7 bases, there was a span of 18 bases. From germline, CDR1 is SGHRS and CDR2 YFSETQ. CDR3 nucleotides: TGCGCCAGCCCAAGGTGGGGGCTGGGGAATGAGCAGTTCTTC. It specifies CASPRWGLGNEQFF.

This clonotype appeared a few times. The chain couples TRBV20-1 to TRBJ2-5, with D possibly matching TRBD2 (6 bases). CDR1 DFQATT and CDR2 SNEGSKA come from the germline V gene (reference sequence). V was pared by 6 bases and J by 2 bases, with 10 bases between. This CDR3 is built from 12 residues. The CDR3: CSAGEVQETQYF. The CDR3 DNA is TGCAGTGCGGGGGAGGTTCAAGAGACCCAGTACTTC.

The V call is TRBV5-5, the J call TRBJ2-2; no reliable D call. The length of the CDR3 is 13 residues. Germline loops: CDR1 SGHKS, CDR2 YYEKEE (reference sequence). Trimming stripped 0 bases from V and 7 bases from J, with 7 bases between. This CDR3 reads CASSLVAGGELFF. The CDR3 DNA is TGTGCCAGCAGCTTGGTCGCTGGCGGGGAGCTGTTTTTT.

The chain has TRBV27 and TRBJ2-7, with TRBD2 identical over 7 bases. The CDR3 length is 16 residues. J lost 1 base, V lost 6 bases, and 12 bases had no gene match. Germline V lookup: CDR1 MNHEY, CDR2 SMNVEV (reference sequence). CDR3 DNA sequence: TGTGCCAGCAGCCTTCTAAGACCCGGGGGGTCCTACGAGCAGTACTTC. Translated: CASSLLRPGGSYEQYF.